Listed here are 19 T cell receptor beta chains from one sample, sequenced in a study of cytomegalovirus exposure and HLA in healthy donors. The primer mix had 60 Vbeta and 13 Jbeta primers. Repertoires were generated with immunoSEQ multiplex PCR, while TCRdb's copy carries only in-frame clones and drops some. The sample yields 150,000 to 200,000 clones, around 74% seen once. The sample consisted of PBMCs. The source is a female donor in good health and CMV-seronegative.

The chain is built from TRBV5-6 and TRBJ2-1; 7 nucleotides line up with TRBD1. The V and J ends lost 4 bases and 15 bases, in that order; junction bases with no gene match: 13. CDR1 is SGHDT, CDR2 YYEEEE, per germline. The CDR3 consists of 13 residues. This CDR3 is CASSRITGAPGFF. The CDR3 nucleotides read TGTGCCAGCAGCCGAATTACAGGGGCCCCTGGGTTCTTC.

This chain links TRBV18 with TRBJ1-1, with D possibly TRBD1 on 5 matching bases. The V and J ends lost 7 bases and 5 bases respectively, with 14 bases between them. Germline-derived CDR1 and CDR2 are KGHSH and LQKENI. The CDR3 contains 13 residues. The CDR3 spells CASFPQGMTEAFF. The CDR3 nucleotides are TGTGCCAGCTTCCCTCAGGGTATGACTGAAGCTTTCTTT.

The chain joins TRBV7-2 to TRBJ2-7; 12 bases align to TRBD2. This CDR3 has 15 amino acids. V was pared by 5 bases and J by 7 bases, with 9 bases of the junction left unmatched. Germline-derived CDR1 and CDR2 are SGHTA and FQGNSA. The DNA of the CDR3 is TGTGCCAGCAGCAAAGAACTAGCGGGAGGTGGGGAGCAGTACTTC. Translating gives CASSKELAGGGEQYF.

This clone was seen only a few times. V is TRBV7-7 and J is TRBJ2-1; TRBD1 matches 7 bases. V lost 5 bases and J lost 13; bases outside the gene matches: 11. This CDR3 comprises 13 residues. Germline CDR1 SSHAT, CDR2 FNYEAQ (reference sequence). The CDR3 DNA sequence: TGTGCCAGCAGCCCCAACTTAGGACAGGCACAGTTCTTC. This sequence encodes CASSPNLGQAQFF.

The chain uses TRBV27 and TRBJ1-1, with D uncertain. Trimming left V 3 bases short and J 0 bases short, with 14 bases between. The CDR3 runs 16 residues. The germline V gene has CDR1 MNHEY and CDR2 SMNVEV (reference sequence). The CDR3 reads CASSFVYNHMNTEAFF. Written as DNA, the CDR3 is TGTGCCAGCAGTTTCGTGTACAATCACATGAACACTGAAGCTTTCTTT.

This clone has just a few counts. This chain connects TRBV30 to TRBJ2-1, with D maybe TRBD2 (7 bases). Trimming pared 3 bases from V and 5 bases from J, leaving 14 bases between. This CDR3 comprises 14 residues. Germline loops: CDR1 GTSNPN, CDR2 SVGIG (reference sequence). CDR3 nucleotide sequence: TGTGCCTGGAGACGGAGGGGGGGCCACAATGAGCAGTTCTTC. Its protein is CAWRRRGGHNEQFF.

The table lists this clone with a few counts. The chain links TRBV9 to TRBJ2-3, with D perhaps TRBD2 (6 bases). Between the trimmed V and J ends, which lost 3 bases and 4 bases, there was a span of 9 bases. Germline assignment: CDR1 SGDLS and CDR2 YYNGEE. This CDR3 is built from 13 residues. The CDR3 protein is CASSARLADTQYF. CDR3 DNA sequence: TGTGCCAGCAGCGCCCGACTAGCAGATACGCAGTATTTT.

For this clone: A junction boundary mismatches the germline segment, possibly from a read error. CDR3 nucleotide sequence: TGTTCCAGCAGCTTAGTGGTCTCCCCTAATAATTCACCCCTCCACTTT. It is translated as CSSSLVVSPNNSPLHF. The chain carries TRBV7-9 and TRBJ1-6, with unresolved D. CDR3 length: 16 amino acids. CDR1 and CDR2 from the germline V gene are SEHNR and FQNEAQ (reference sequence).

This clone was counted between two and nine times. The chain has TRBV28 and TRBJ1-5; maybe TRBD1 (6 bases). This CDR3 spans 16 amino acids. Germline values: CDR1 MDHEN, CDR2 SYDVKM. Trimming left V 5 bases short and J 0 bases short, with 14 bases between. The CDR3 region is CASSTGNRVSNQPQHF. In nucleotides, the CDR3 is TGTGCCAGCAGTACCGGGAACAGGGTTAGCAATCAGCCCCAGCATTTT. Based on the CDR3 plus reference TRBV28 and TRBJ1-5, the full variable domain is DVKVTQSSRYLVKRTGEKVFLECVQDMDHENMFWYRQDPGLGLRLIYFSYDVKMKEKGDIPEGYSVSREKKERFSLILESASTNQTSMYLCASSTGNRVSNQPQHFGDGTRLSIL.

V gene TRBV18 combines with J gene TRBJ1-3; tentative D call: TRBD1 (5 bases). Looked up from germline, CDR1 is KGHSH and CDR2 is LQKENI. CDR3 length equals 16 residues. V was trimmed by 5 bases and J by 0 bases, leaving 14 bases between them. Here the CDR3 DNA reads TGTGCCAGCTCATCTCGACAGATTAGCTCTGGAAACACCATATATTTT. The encoded protein is CASSSRQISSGNTIYF. Looking up the rest from reference TRBV18 and TRBJ1-3 gives the full variable domain: NAGVMQNPRHLVRRRGQEARLRCSPMKGHSHVYWYRQLPEEGLKFMVYLQKENIIDESGMPKERFSAEFPKEGPSILRIQQVVRGDSAAYFCASSSRQISSGNTIYFGEGSWLTVV.

The chain carries TRBV5-1 and TRBJ2-1, with 12 bases identical to TRBD1. The J segment lost 0 bases and the V segment lost 3 bases, leaving 4 bases of the junction unmatched. Germline V gives CDR1 SGHRS, CDR2 YFSETQ. CDR3 length equals 17 residues. The CDR3 DNA sequence: TGCGCCAGCAGCTCGGGACAGGGGGCCCCCTCCTACAATGAGCAGTTCTTC. This encodes CASSSGQGAPSYNEQFF.

V is TRBV7-8 and J is TRBJ2-3; D perhaps matches TRBD2 (6 bases). The CDR3 consists of 16 residues. From germline, CDR1 is SGHVS and CDR2 FQNEAQ. V lost 5 bases and J lost 0, with 15 bases in between. The DNA for the CDR3 is TGTGCCAGCAGCCCCTATAGCGGTACTAGCACAGATACGCAGTATTTT. Translated, it gives CASSPYSGTSTDTQYF. The full variable domain, rest sourced from reference TRBV7-8 and TRBJ2-3, is GAGVSQSPRYKVAKRGQDVALRCDPISGHVSLFWYQQALGQGPEFLTYFQNEAQLDKSGLPSDRFFAERPEGSVSTLKIQRTQQEDSAVYLCASSPYSGTSTDTQYFGPGTRLTVL.

This chain joins TRBV5-4 and TRBJ2-1; 10 positions match TRBD1. Unmatched junction bases numbered 7, after V lost 4 bases and J lost 6 bases. The CDR3 covers 15 residues. Germline V lookup: CDR1 SGHNT, CDR2 YYREEE (reference sequence). The CDR3 here is CASSEDRGRFNEQFF. Here the CDR3 DNA reads TGTGCCAGCAGCGAAGACAGGGGGCGTTTCAATGAGCAGTTCTTC.

The chain carries TRBV7-6 and TRBJ2-7, with a tentative D call TRBD1 (6 bases). The ends were cut back, 2 bases at V and 1 base at J, with 18 bases in the middle. The CDR3 runs 17 residues. Germline V gives CDR1 SGHVS, CDR2 FNYEAQ. In DNA form, the CDR3 reads TGTGCCAGCAGCTTATTCAGTTTGAGACAGGTGTCCTACGAGCAGTACTTC. Protein product: CASSLFSLRQVSYEQYF.

This clone has only one observation. The chain couples TRBV28 to TRBJ2-7; TRBD1 might be the D (6 bases). This CDR3 region has 14 residues. Germline values: CDR1 MDHEN, CDR2 SYDVKM. V lost 3 bases, J lost 5 bases, and 14 bases lay in between. The CDR3 loop is CASSFLQGSHEQYF. The CDR3 DNA reads as TGTGCCAGCAGTTTCTTACAGGGTAGCCACGAGCAGTACTTC.

This rearrangement joins TRBV7-3 to TRBJ2-5, with TRBD2 as a possible D gene (5 bases). From germline, CDR1 is SGHTA and CDR2 FQGTGA. Deletions cut 1 base from V and 4 bases from J, with 19 bases between. The CDR3 runs 17 residues. CDR3 amino acids: CASSLNSGRSAGETQYF. The DNA of the CDR3 is TGTGCCAGCAGCTTAAATTCTGGCAGGTCCGCGGGAGAGACCCAGTACTTC. The full variable domain, rest sourced from reference TRBV7-3 and TRBJ2-5, is GAGVSQTPSNKVTEKGKYVELRCDPISGHTALYWYRQSLGQGPEFLIYFQGTGAADDSGLPNDRFFAVRPEGSVSTLKIQRTERGDSAVYLCASSLNSGRSAGETQYFGPGTRLLVL.

The chain uses TRBV11-2 and TRBJ2-5, with 8 bases fitting TRBD1. Near its end, the DNA agrees better with TRBJ2-7, so the J call may be wrong. Germline CDR1 is SGHAT and CDR2 is FQNNGV. This CDR3 contains 15 residues. DNA of the CDR3: TGTGCCAGCAGCTTAGGGACAGGGACCTCCTACGAGCAGTACTTC. Translated, it gives CASSLGTGTSYEQYF.

This chain joins TRBV15 and TRBJ1-2, with a weak D call TRBD1 (6 bases). Trimming pared 4 bases from V and 3 bases from J, leaving 15 bases between. This CDR3 is 15 amino acids long. CDR1 is LNHNV and CDR2 is YYDKDF in the germline V gene (reference sequence). CDR3 sequence (DNA): TGTGCCACCAGCAAAGCTCCGGGACACTACTATGGCTACACCTTC. Amino acid sequence: CATSKAPGHYYGYTF.

The V call is TRBV9, the J call TRBJ2-3; the match to TRBD2 covers 8 bases. The trim removed 3 bases at V and 0 bases at J, leaving 3 bases unmatched. The germline CDR1 and CDR2 sequences are SGDLS and YYNGEE. CDR3 size: 15 residues. Written as DNA, the CDR3 is TGTGCCAGCAGCGAGAGCGGGAGAAGCACAGATACGCAGTATTTT. Translation: CASSESGRSTDTQYF.